The 8 T cell receptor beta chains reported below all come from one sample, sequenced in a study of cytomegalovirus exposure and HLA in healthy donors. The PCR had 60 Vbeta and 13 Jbeta primers. Measured with immunoSEQ multiplex PCR; TCRdb has only the in-frame clones, and not every one. The table shows 100,000 to 150,000 clones, with more than 70% occurring only once. The sequenced sample consisted of PBMCs. The receptor source for this set is a man younger than 40 in good health and CMV-seronegative.

The chain is built from TRBV7-2 and TRBJ1-4; 7 bases line up with TRBD1. There are 13 residues in the CDR3. Germline values: CDR1 SGHTA, CDR2 FQGNSA. J lost 7 bases, V lost 4 bases, and 3 bases had no gene match. The CDR3 DNA follows: TGTGCCAGCAGCTCAGGGGGTAGTGAAAAACTGTTTTTT. It is translated as CASSSGGSEKLFF.

This sequence joins TRBV30 and TRBJ1-1; the D is unclear. The CDR3 covers 13 residues. The V end was cut by 2 bases, the J end by 3 bases, with 10 bases between. CDR1 and CDR2 (germline): GTSNPN, SVGIG (reference sequence). The CDR3 coding sequence is TGTGCCTGGAGTTATGGGCAGTACACTGAAGCTTTCTTT. It translates to CAWSYGQYTEAFF.

This chain connects TRBV12-5 to TRBJ2-5, with TRBD2 matching over 10 bases. The CDR3 runs to 17 residues. J lost 5 bases, V lost 0 bases, and 9 bases had no gene match. CDR1 and CDR2 (germline): LGHNT, FRNRAP. CDR3 bases: TGTGCTAGTGGTTTGGTACAACAGCGGGGGGGCCCGGAGACCCAGTACTTC. Amino acid sequence: CASGLVQQRGGPETQYF.

V is TRBV11-2 and J is TRBJ1-2, with TRBD1 as a possible D gene (6 bases). V dropped 5 bases and J dropped 1 base, with 20 bases sitting between them. Germline V gene sequence: CDR1 SGHAT, CDR2 FQNNGV. The CDR3 is 17 amino acids. The CDR3 sequence is CASSQAGEKGLNYGYTF. For the CDR3, the DNA is TGTGCCAGCAGCCAGGCAGGGGAGAAGGGTCTTAACTATGGCTACACCTTC.

In this sample, this clone turned up a few times. The J gene is TRBJ2-7, the V gene TRBV7-2; D perhaps matches TRBD1 (6 bases). Trimming removed 1 base from V and 3 bases from J, with 10 bases in between. Germline CDR1 SGHTA, CDR2 FQGNSA. This CDR3 is 14 amino acids long. DNA of the CDR3: TGTGCCAGCAGCTTAGGGGTGACAGGCTACGAGCAGTACTTC. Amino acid sequence: CASSLGVTGYEQYF.

This clone was detected once. The gene calls are TRBV5-1 and TRBJ2-7; 9 bases are shared with TRBD1. CDR3 length: 14 amino acids. CDR1 SGHRS and CDR2 YFSETQ come from the germline V gene. The V and J ends lost 0 bases and 3 bases, in that order; junction bases with no gene match: 1. In DNA, the CDR3 is TGCGCCAGCAGCTTGGTGGGACAGGGCTACGAGCAGTACTTC. Its protein product is CASSLVGQGYEQYF.

This clone was observed once. CDR3 nucleotide sequence: TGTGCCAGCAGTTTAGCACGAACTTCCGGCTACACCTTC. Its protein is CASSLARTSGYTF. The V call is TRBV27, the J call TRBJ1-2; D remains unclear. The CDR3 has 13 residues. Per germline, CDR1 MNHEY and CDR2 SMNVEV (reference sequence). Between the trimmed V and J ends, which lost 2 bases and 8 bases, there was a span of 12 bases.

The chain has TRBV28 and TRBJ1-5; D may be TRBD1 (6 bases). Between the trimmed V and J ends, which lost 4 bases and 1 base, there was a span of 11 bases. CDR1 and CDR2 from the germline V gene are MDHEN and SYDVKM. The CDR3 consists of 15 residues. The CDR3 region has the DNA TGTGCCAGCAGTTCACAGGGAATGAGCAATCAGCCCCAGCATTTT. It codes for CASSSQGMSNQPQHF.